This TCR beta chain is from a study of blood T cell repertoires in COVID-19 (dated by TCRdb to between 2020 and 2021). Notes on the research overall: Collaborator samples came from the United States, Italy and Spain and covered acute and convalescent phases of COVID-19. The material from the prospective study consisted of cDNA or gDNA derived from T cells, B-cell-depleted T cells, or PBMCs. The dataset comprised deeply sampled blood TCRbeta repertoires from subjects exposed to, actively infected with, or recovered from COVID-19. A freely available public database, intended as a resource for researchers studying the immune response to SARS-CoV-2, is where the repertoires were released. Samples came from the ongoing ImmuneRACE study (first 160 participants) plus 1,254 subjects from 6 global collaborators. Sample metadata almost always included a de-identified subject ID, COVID-19 status, age in years and sex. Where available, HLA class I and class II types were taken from metadata supplied by the sample provider and were not determined by assay-based typing. The paper as a whole reports these results and caveats: The quantity of clinical and demographic metadata differed by source and by participant and was supplied without curation.

Each collaborating institution followed its own protocols to collect whole blood in K2EDTA tubes. For TCRbeta analysis, collaborators shipped samples as frozen whole blood, isolated PBMCs, or DNA extracted from either of those sample types. TCRbeta CDR3 regions were amplified from genomic DNA using the immunoSEQ Assay, a bias-controlled multiplex PCR. Regarding the original processing steps: Nucleated cell counts per sample were estimated from amplification of reference gene primers within the assay. To quantify the absolute abundance of each unique TCRbeta CDR3 rearrangement, sequence reads were collapsed and filtered. For each sample, productive Simpson clonality was calculated as the square root of Simpson's diversity index across productive rearrangements. Imported from immuneACCESS, the table was reduced by TCRdb to in-frame sequences with V and J called. These copies leave out some clones; in studies compared against another copy, an unresolved V gene accounts for under half, and the cause of the remainder is not known. The V and J calls and the clone size are those of that table, but D and trimming were determined from the DNA. This sample gives a few hundred thousand clones in total; roughly 86% of them show up just once. The ten largest clones add up to roughly 4% of the sample.

Regarding this clone: Its antigen specificity is not known. No quality values exist for individual bases; no much larger clone is one base distant.

This receptor was taken from a man younger than 35 with active or convalescent COVID-19. The sequenced sample consisted of peripheral blood.

The CDR3 sequence is CAWSVLEIRYF. The nucleotide sequence is TGTGCCTGGAGTGTACTTGAGATACGGTACTTC. Here the chain combines TRBV30 and TRBJ2-7; the D gene identity is not certain. V drops 0 bases and J drops 12 bases, leaving 12 bases in between. The CDR3 spans 11 residues, from the cysteine through the phenylalanine. The retained sequence is limited to the CDR3, 33 bases, with the frame set at the first base. CDR1 and CDR2, looked up from the germline V gene (reference sequence), are GTSNPN and SVGIG.